Presented here are 8 T cell receptor beta chains from one specimen sequenced in a study of blood T cell repertoires in COVID-19. Profiling relied on immunoSEQ multiplex PCR, and the TCRdb table lists in-frame clones only, not all of them. The repertoire holds around 230,000 clones, with over 80% as singletons. The sample comprised peripheral blood. All receptors derive from a man aged 40-50 years with acute or convalescent COVID-19.

The table lists this clone with a few counts. The gene calls are TRBV11-1 and TRBJ2-1; TRBD2 aligns across 8 bases. The CDR3 extends over 15 amino acids. Germline CDR1 and CDR2: SGHAT and FQDESV (reference sequence). V dropped 5 bases and J dropped 1; count of bases not matched to a gene: 4. CDR3 DNA sequence: TGTGCCAGCAGCATTAGCGGGAAGTCCTACAATGAGCAGTTCTTC. Its protein product is CASSISGKSYNEQFF.

V usage is TRBV7-9 and J usage is TRBJ1-2; 9 bases map to TRBD1. The CDR3 consists of 16 residues. The V segment lost 5 bases and the J segment 8 bases; nucleotides outside the gene matches: 15. CDR1 is SEHNR, CDR2 FQNEAQ, per germline (reference sequence). CDR3 sequence (DNA): TGTGCCAGCAGCCCTGTTGGGGACAGGGAACAATTGGGCTACACCTTC. As protein: CASSPVGDREQLGYTF. Supplemented by reference TRBV7-9 and TRBJ1-2, the full variable domain reads DTGVSQNPRHKITKRGQNVTFRCDPISEHNRLYWYRQTLGQGPEFLTYFQNEAQLEKSRLLSDRFSAERPKGSFSTLEIQRTEQGDSAMYLCASSPVGDREQLGYTFGSGTRLTVV.

Only one count was recorded for this clone. This chain joins TRBV7-3 and TRBJ2-1; D perhaps matches TRBD1 (5 bases). Between the trimmed V and J ends, which lost 6 bases and 4 bases, there was a span of 16 bases. Germline V lookup: CDR1 SGHTA, CDR2 FQGTGA. The CDR3 spans 15 residues. The CDR3: CASSWGGAEYNEQFF. The CDR3 nucleotides are TGTGCCAGCAGTTGGGGCGGAGCTGAATACAATGAGCAGTTCTTC.

Of note for this clone: Other DNA sequences of this sample code for an identical CDR3. The V call is TRBV9, the J call TRBJ2-3; D gene uncertain. The ends were cut back, 3 bases at V and 0 bases at J, with 5 bases in the middle. The germline V gene encodes CDR1 SGDLS and CDR2 YYNGEE. This CDR3 contains 13 residues. The CDR3 spells CASSATSTDTQYF. The CDR3 bases are TGTGCCAGCAGCGCCACTAGCACAGATACGCAGTATTTT.

Points on this clone: At the DNA level, this CDR3 is encoded by other sequences in the same sample as well. The rearrangement links TRBV18 to TRBJ1-4; the match to TRBD1 covers 7 bases. From germline, CDR1 is KGHSH and CDR2 LQKENI. The CDR3 runs 13 residues. J lost 8 bases, V lost 3 bases, and 3 bases had no gene match. CDR3 region: CASSPDRNEKLFF. The CDR3, as DNA: TGTGCCAGCTCACCGGACAGGAACGAAAAACTGTTTTTT. The full variable domain, completed using reference TRBV18 and TRBJ1-4, is NAGVMQNPRHLVRRRGQEARLRCSPMKGHSHVYWYRQLPEEGLKFMVYLQKENIIDESGMPKERFSAEFPKEGPSILRIQQVVRGDSAAYFCASSPDRNEKLFFGSGTQLSVL.

The chain links TRBV30 to TRBJ1-4, with TRBD1 as a possible D gene (6 bases). CDR3 length: 13 residues. V lost 2 bases, J lost 6 bases, and 10 bases lay in between. Germline V gene sequence: CDR1 GTSNPN, CDR2 SVGIG (reference sequence). In DNA, the CDR3 is TGTGCCTGGAGTCAGGGGAGGGATGAAAAACTGTTTTTT. This codes for CAWSQGRDEKLFF.

The rearrangement uses TRBV7-6 and TRBJ1-6; 8 nucleotides line up with TRBD1. CDR3 size: 14 residues. Germline V CDR1 and CDR2: SGHVS, FNYEAQ. After removal of 1 base from V and 7 bases from J, the junction contained 0 bases not matched to a gene. The DNA of the CDR3 is TGTGCCAGCAGCTTAGGGACAGGGAATTCACCCCTCCACTTT. Amino acid sequence: CASSLGTGNSPLHF.

This rearrangement joins TRBV7-2 to TRBJ2-2, with D perhaps TRBD2 (6 bases). V lost 3 bases and J lost 0, with 8 bases in between. Germline V gene lookup returns CDR1 SGHTA and CDR2 FQGNSA. CDR3 length: 15 amino acids. CDR3: CASSLRLANTGELFF. As DNA, the CDR3 is TGTGCCAGCAGCTTGAGACTAGCGAACACCGGGGAGCTGTTTTTT.